The 18 T cell receptor beta chains reported below all come from one sample, sequenced in a study of blood T cell repertoires in COVID-19. Sequencing was performed with immunoSEQ multiplex PCR; in TCRdb, only in-frame clones are kept and a portion is missing. The sample has roughly 100,000 clones, 84% seen once. Sequenced input: peripheral blood. These receptors came from a human donor in a cohort sampled during active COVID-19.

This chain connects TRBV28 to TRBJ1-2, with 7 bases identical to TRBD1. The germline CDR1 and CDR2 sequences are MDHEN and SYDVKM. This CDR3 is 13 amino acids long. V dropped 5 bases and J dropped 4; count of bases not matched to a gene: 4. The DNA of the CDR3 is TGTGCCAGCAGTCTACAGGGGAGCTATGGCTACACCTTC. It yields the protein CASSLQGSYGYTF.

The chain carries TRBV7-6 and TRBJ2-1; the match to TRBD1 covers 9 bases. V dropped 5 bases and J dropped 6; count of bases not matched to a gene: 8. CDR1 and CDR2 (germline): SGHVS, FNYEAQ. The CDR3 contains 15 residues. The CDR3 DNA reads TGTGCCAGCAGCCCAGGGGGACAGGGAAGCAATGAGCAGTTCTTC. This gives the protein CASSPGGQGSNEQFF.

The table lists this clone with a count of one. The chain has TRBV12-5 and TRBJ2-2; 8 positions agree with TRBD1. CDR3 length equals 18 residues. The V segment lost 3 bases and the J segment 9 bases; nucleotides outside the gene matches: 18. CDR1 is LGHNT, CDR2 FRNRAP, per germline. DNA of the CDR3: TGTGCTAGTGGTTTCCTAGACAGGGGCAGGGAGCGGCATAGGGAGCTGTTTTTT. Its protein product is CASGFLDRGRERHRELFF.

The V gene is TRBV6-5, the J gene TRBJ2-6; D gene ambiguous. Germline CDR1 is MNHEY and CDR2 is SVGAGI. This CDR3 is 15 amino acids long. The V end lost 4 bases, the J end lost 0 bases, and 7 bases lay between the germline ends. The DNA for the CDR3 is TGTGCCAGCAGTTTTGTCCTCTCTGGGGCCAACGTCCTGACTTTC. As protein: CASSFVLSGANVLTF.

CDR3 in DNA: TGTGCCAGCAGTCCACTAGCGGGGTACTCCTACGAGCAGTACTTC. This sequence encodes CASSPLAGYSYEQYF. This chain connects TRBV7-9 to TRBJ2-7; 10 nucleotides align to TRBD2. This CDR3 is 15 amino acids long. The V gene end was trimmed by 6 bases and the J gene end by 0 bases; junction bases not matched to a gene: 5. Germline V gene data show CDR1 as SEHNR and CDR2 as FQNEAQ (reference sequence). Full variable domain (outside the CDR3, taken from reference TRBV7-9 and TRBJ2-7): DTGVSQNPRHKITKRGQNVTFRCDPISEHNRLYWYRQTLGQGPEFLTYFQNEAQLEKSRLLSDRFSAERPKGSFSTLEIQRTEQGDSAMYLCASSPLAGYSYEQYFGPGTRLTVT.

V gene TRBV7-2 combines with J gene TRBJ2-3; 8 bases are a match to TRBD2. Germline trimming cut 1 base from V and 6 bases from J; bases unmatched to any gene: 6. CDR3 length equals 15 residues. Germline V lookup: CDR1 SGHTA, CDR2 FQGNSA. Here the CDR3 DNA reads TGTGCCAGCAGCTTAGAGGCGGGGGGTCGGGATACGCAGTATTTT. This translates into CASSLEAGGRDTQYF.

The chain joins TRBV7-2 to TRBJ2-1, with 16 positions matching TRBD2. This CDR3 spans 14 amino acids. The germline CDR1 and CDR2 sequences are SGHTA and FQGNSA. V lost 4 bases to trimming and J lost 15 bases; unmatched junction nucleotides: 6. The CDR3 reads CASSSGTSGGALFF. The CDR3, as DNA: TGTGCCAGCAGCTCCGGGACTAGCGGGGGGGCCCTGTTCTTC.

CDR3 protein: CASSSPADRGLEETQYF. The CDR3, as DNA: TGTGCCAGCAGCTCTCCCGCGGACAGGGGATTGGAAGAGACCCAGTACTTC. The V gene is TRBV7-2, the J gene TRBJ2-5; 9 nucleotides line up with TRBD1. There are 17 residues in the CDR3. Per germline, CDR1 SGHTA and CDR2 FQGNSA. The J segment lost 3 bases and the V segment lost 4 bases, leaving 12 bases of the junction unmatched.

The gene calls are TRBV11-1 and TRBJ2-7, with 8 bases matching TRBD1. Trimming cost V 5 bases and J 7 bases; bases outside gene matches: 7. The germline gives CDR1 SGHAT, CDR2 FQDESV (reference sequence). There are 13 residues in the CDR3. This chain's CDR3 is CASSRIGTGEQYF. The CDR3 DNA is TGTGCCAGCAGCCGAATCGGGACAGGAGAGCAGTACTTC. The full variable domain, rest sourced from reference TRBV11-1 and TRBJ2-7, is EAEVAQSPRYKITEKSQAVAFWCDPISGHATLYWYRQILGQGPELLVQFQDESVVDDSQLPKDRFSAERLKGVDSTLKIQPAELGDSAMYLCASSRIGTGEQYFGPGTRLTVT.

CDR3 sequence (DNA): TGTGCCAGCTTCCGACGCGTAGCGGGGGGGGACACAGATACGCAGTATTTT. This gives the protein CASFRRVAGGDTDTQYF. The J gene is TRBJ2-3, the V gene TRBV7-2, with 11 bases fitting TRBD2. Germline CDR1 and CDR2: SGHTA and FQGNSA. Losses at the gene ends were 8 bases for V and 2 bases for J; bases not matched to a gene: 12. The CDR3 runs to 17 residues.

J is TRBJ2-7 and V is TRBV29-1; TRBD1 matches 10 bases. Trimming cost V 7 bases and J 3 bases; bases outside gene matches: 6. This CDR3 contains 13 residues. Germline values: CDR1 SQVTM, CDR2 ANQGSEA. The CDR3 loop reads CSAATGGHYEQYF. The CDR3 DNA follows: TGCAGCGCCGCGACAGGGGGCCACTACGAGCAGTACTTC.

This clone was seen only a few times. The V and J genes are TRBV7-9 and TRBJ2-2; D not certain. There are 11 residues in the CDR3. CDR1 is SEHNR, CDR2 FQNEAQ, per germline (reference sequence). Trimming took off 5 bases at V and 7 bases at J, with 5 bases between the two ends. CDR3 sequence: CASSPGGELFF. DNA of the CDR3: TGTGCCAGCAGCCCAGGCGGGGAGCTGTTTTTT.

J is TRBJ2-5 and V is TRBV11-1, with no clear D. Deletions cut 1 base from V and 4 bases from J, with 10 bases between. This CDR3 comprises 14 residues. Per germline, CDR1 SGHAT and CDR2 FQDESV (reference sequence). The CDR3 region is CASSLVFSGETQYF. The CDR3 DNA sequence: TGTGCCAGCAGCTTAGTGTTCTCGGGAGAGACCCAGTACTTC.

V and J are TRBV28 and TRBJ1-5; TRBD1 agrees at 10 bases. The CDR3 consists of 15 residues. After removal of 5 bases from V and 5 bases from J, the junction contained 6 bases not matched to a gene. CDR1 is MDHEN and CDR2 is SYDVKM in the germline V gene. DNA for the CDR3: TGTGCCAGCAGTCCGACAGGGGGCTGGTATCAGCCCCAGCATTTT. Protein sequence: CASSPTGGWYQPQHF.

In its sample, this clone was seen once. The V call is TRBV7-2, the J call TRBJ2-1; 9 bases are shared with TRBD1. Trimming at V came to 5 bases and at J to 2 bases, leaving 7 bases not matched to a gene. The CDR3 loop spans 16 amino acids. CDR1 and CDR2 from the germline V gene are SGHTA and FQGNSA. CDR3 region: CASSQRTGATYNEQFF. The CDR3 DNA sequence: TGTGCCAGCAGCCAAAGGACAGGGGCTACCTACAATGAGCAGTTCTTC. The whole variable domain, filled in from reference TRBV7-2 and TRBJ2-1, reads GAGVSQSPSNKVTEKGKDVELRCDPISGHTALYWYRQSLGQGLEFLIYFQGNSAPDKSGLPSDRFSAERTGGSVSTLTIQRTQQEDSAVYLCASSQRTGATYNEQFFGPGTRLTVL.

The gene calls are TRBV24-1 and TRBJ1-4, with D maybe TRBD1 (6 bases). Trimming pared 6 bases from V and 2 bases from J, leaving 27 bases between. The CDR3 sequence is 20 residues long. CDR1 and CDR2 from the germline V gene are KGHDR and SFDVKD. The CDR3 sequence is CATSNRATPRNPFTNEKLFF. The CDR3 bases are TGTGCCACCAGTAACAGGGCGACTCCACGAAACCCTTTCACTAATGAAAAACTGTTTTTT.

This chain uses TRBV28 with TRBJ2-7, with D perhaps matching TRBD1 (6 bases). In germline, CDR1 is MDHEN, CDR2 SYDVKM. Trimming cost V 9 bases and J 0 bases, with 15 bases left between them. The CDR3 spans 14 residues. CDR3 region: CASETGRSSYEQYF. As DNA, the CDR3 is TGTGCCAGTGAAACAGGGCGAAGCTCCTACGAGCAGTACTTC.

The chain employs TRBV11-3 and TRBJ1-3; 7 bases match TRBD1. V was clipped by 5 bases and J by 4 bases; unmatched bases: 5. CDR1 SGHNT and CDR2 YENEEA come from the germline V gene. The CDR3 extends over 14 amino acids. CDR3 region: CASSISTGGNTIYF. The CDR3 DNA is TGTGCCAGCAGCATATCGACAGGGGGAAACACCATATATTTT. The whole variable domain, remainder taken from reference TRBV11-3 and TRBJ1-3, is EAGVVQSPRYKIIEKKQPVAFWCNPISGHNTLYWYLQNLGQGPELLIRYENEEAVDDSQLPKDRFSAERLKGVDSTLKIQPAELGDSAVYLCASSISTGGNTIYFGEGSWLTVV.